This T cell receptor (beta chain) was recovered during a study of beta chain features in type 1 diabetes. Background on the study: The number of sorted cells examined across all samples was 107,917,701. Study results and limitations: Cells carrying high TCR expression could end up over-represented when cDNA is sequenced. The naive, central memory and Treg TCRB repertoires showed an apparent similarity that was greater among patients than among healthy donors.

Germline V lookup: CDR1 SEHNR, CDR2 FQNEAQ (reference sequence). The CDR3 covers 13 residues. With 4 bases clipped from V and 5 bases from J, the junction kept 4 bases outside the gene matches. Points on this clone: The antigen is unknown.

Expressed TCRB transcripts were sequenced, since all the RNA that had been isolated was reverse transcribed. Deep immunoSEQ sequencing covered naive, central memory and regulatory T cell samples. Assay used: immunoSEQ multiplex PCR; TCRdb lists only in-frame clones, some missing. The sample lists a few hundred thousand clones; over 13% were seen once. The rearrangement links TRBV7-9 to TRBJ2-5, with 7 bases lining up with TRBD2. This clonotype was obtained from a woman between 18 and 29 years old in good health. Sequencing used naive CD4+ T cells from blood. The DNA of the CDR3 is TGTGCCAGCAGCTACTGGGGAGGGGAGACCCAGTACTTC. This codes for CASSYWGGETQYF.